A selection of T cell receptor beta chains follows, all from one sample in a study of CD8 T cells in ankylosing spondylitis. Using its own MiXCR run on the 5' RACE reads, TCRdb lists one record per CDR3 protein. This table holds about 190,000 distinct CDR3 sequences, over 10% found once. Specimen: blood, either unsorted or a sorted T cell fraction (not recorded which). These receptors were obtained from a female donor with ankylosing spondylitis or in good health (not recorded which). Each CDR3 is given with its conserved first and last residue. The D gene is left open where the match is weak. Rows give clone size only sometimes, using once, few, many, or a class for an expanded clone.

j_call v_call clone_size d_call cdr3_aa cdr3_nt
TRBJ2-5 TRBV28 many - CASSPGLVETQYF TGTGCCAGCAGTCCCGGTTTAGTAGAGACCCAGTACTTC
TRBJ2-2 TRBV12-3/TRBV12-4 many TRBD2 CASRVAGAGAGELFF TGTGCCAGCAGGGTAGCGGGAGCGGGAGCCGGGGAGCTGTTTTTT
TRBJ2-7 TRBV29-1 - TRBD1 CSVEGQGIHEQYF TGCAGCGTTGAAGGACAGGGAATTCACGAGCAGTACTTC
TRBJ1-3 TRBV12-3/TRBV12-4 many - CASTTFSGNTIYF TGTGCCAGCACCACCTTCTCTGGAAACACCATATATTTT
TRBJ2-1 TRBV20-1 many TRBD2 CSARASGRSFEFF TGCAGTGCTAGAGCTAGCGGGAGGTCATTCGAGTTCTTC
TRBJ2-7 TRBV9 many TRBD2 CASSVAPAGGYEQYF TGTGCCAGCAGCGTAGCTCCAGCGGGAGGCTACGAGCAGTACTTC
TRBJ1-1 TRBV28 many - CAIRQTTLNTEAFF TGTGCCATCCGACAGACCACCCTGAACACTGAAGCTTTCTTT
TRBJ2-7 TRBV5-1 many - CASSLSPERLASSYEQYF TGCGCCAGCAGCTTGTCGCCGGAACGATTAGCGAGCTCCTACGAGCAGTACTTC
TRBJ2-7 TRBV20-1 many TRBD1 CSARDPRTGRDEQYF TGCAGTGCTAGAGATCCCAGGACAGGGCGAGACGAGCAGTACTTC
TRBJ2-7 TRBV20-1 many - CSAARFGGRSSEQYF TGCAGTGCAGCTAGGTTCGGGGGCCGTTCCTCTGAGCAGTACTTC
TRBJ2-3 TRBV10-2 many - CASRAGWSTDTQYF TGCGCCAGCAGGGCGGGATGGAGCACAGATACGCAGTATTTT
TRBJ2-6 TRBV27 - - CASSLRVALPGANVLTF TGTGCCAGCAGTTTAAGGGTGGCTTTGCCTGGGGCCAACGTCCTGACTTTC
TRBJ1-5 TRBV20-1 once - CCAVKGSYSNQPQHF TGCTGTGCTGTCAAAGGTTCTTATAGCAATCAGCCCCAGCATTTT
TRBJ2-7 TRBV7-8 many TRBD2 CASSPNPGTSGYEQYF TGTGCCAGCAGCCCGAACCCCGGGACTAGCGGCTACGAGCAGTACTTC
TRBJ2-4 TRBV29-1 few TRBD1 CSVGPGTGGIQYF TGCAGCGTTGGTCCGGGGACAGGGGGAATTCAGTACTTC
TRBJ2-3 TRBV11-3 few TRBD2 CASSLAGRGTDTQYF TGTGCCAGCAGCTTAGCCGGGAGGGGCACAGATACGCAGTATTTT
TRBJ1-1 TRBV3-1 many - CASSHDSNTEAFF TGTGCCAGCAGCCACGACAGCAACACTGAAGCTTTCTTT
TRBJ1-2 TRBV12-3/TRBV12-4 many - CASSLGTDDYGYTF TGTGCCAGCAGTTTAGGGACAGACGACTATGGCTACACCTTC
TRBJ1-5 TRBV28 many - CASSLYAGFSNQPQHF TGTGCCAGCAGTTTATACGCAGGGTTTAGCAATCAGCCCCAGCATTTT
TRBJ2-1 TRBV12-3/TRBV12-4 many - CASRGSRDYNEQFF TGTGCCAGCAGGGGCAGCCGAGACTACAATGAGCAGTTCTTC
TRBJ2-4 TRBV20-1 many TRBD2 CSARDISGSSNIQYF TGCAGTGCTAGAGATATAAGCGGGAGTTCGAACATTCAGTACTTC
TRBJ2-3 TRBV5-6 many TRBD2 CASSLAGADTQYF TGTGCCAGCAGCCTAGCGGGAGCAGATACGCAGTATTTT
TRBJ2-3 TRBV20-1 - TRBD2 CSAMRTSAGTQYF TGCAGTGCGATGCGGACTAGTGCGGGTACGCAGTATTTT
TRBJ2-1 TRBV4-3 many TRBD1 CASSQARDRGINEQFF TGCGCCAGCAGCCAAGCCCGGGACAGGGGCATCAATGAGCAGTTCTTC
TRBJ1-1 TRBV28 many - CASHIWGASNTEAFF TGTGCCAGCCATATTTGGGGGGCATCGAACACTGAAGCTTTCTTT
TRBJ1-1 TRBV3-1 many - CASSQVQGEAFF TGTGCCAGCAGCCAAGTACAGGGAGAAGCTTTCTTT
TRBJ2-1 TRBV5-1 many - CASSLIAEPYNEQFF TGCGCCAGCAGCTTGATCGCGGAGCCCTACAATGAGCAGTTCTTC
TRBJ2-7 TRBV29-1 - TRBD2 CSVYVGLAGYEQYF TGCAGCGTTTATGTAGGGCTAGCGGGCTACGAGCAGTACTTC
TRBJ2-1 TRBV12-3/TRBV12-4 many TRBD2 CATRRESNEQFF TGTGCCACACGGCGGGAGTCCAATGAGCAGTTCTTC
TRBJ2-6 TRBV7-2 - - CASSPPGVANVLTF TGTGCCAGCAGTCCCCCTGGGGTTGCCAACGTCCTGACTTTC
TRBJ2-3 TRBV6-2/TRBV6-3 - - CASSTPGSTDTQYF TGTGCCAGCAGTACCCCGGGGAGCACAGATACGCAGTATTTT
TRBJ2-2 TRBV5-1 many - CASSLLKGRDTGELFF TGCGCCAGCAGCTTGTTGAAAGGGCGAGACACCGGGGAGCTGTTTTTT